A single sample is the source of the 19 T cell receptor beta chains below, sequenced in a study of beta chain features in type 1 diabetes. Study results and caveats: Patients with Type 1 diabetes showed moderately but significantly shorter TCRB CDR3s in all four CD4+ subsets.

Expressed TCRB transcripts were sequenced because the isolated RNA had all been reverse transcribed beforehand. Repertoires were generated with immunoSEQ multiplex PCR, while TCRdb's copy carries only in-frame clones and drops some. The sample contains 600,000 or so clones, 11% to 15% of which appear only once. These receptors have no known antigen. Sample: naive CD4+ T cells from blood. Receptor source: a man aged 18-30 years with type 1 diabetes.

The chain links TRBV11-2 to TRBJ1-6; 8 bases fit TRBD1. With 4 bases clipped from V and 9 bases from J, the junction kept 5 bases outside the gene matches. The germline CDR1 and CDR2 sequences are SGHAT and FQNNGV. The CDR3 runs 14 residues. The CDR3 DNA reads as TGTGCCAGCAGCTCCGGACAGGGCTCTTCACCCCTCCACTTT. This gives the protein CASSSGQGSSPLHF.

The chain carries TRBV2 and TRBJ1-1; D gene unclear. The CDR3 totals 13 residues. The V end lost 6 bases, the J end lost 3 bases, and 11 bases lay between the germline ends. Germline CDR1 reads SNHLY; CDR2 reads FYNNEI. The CDR3: CASRWVGDTEAFF. Written as DNA, the CDR3 is TGTGCCAGCAGGTGGGTAGGAGACACTGAAGCTTTCTTT.

This clone was recorded a few times. This chain links TRBV6-5 with TRBJ2-3; D assignment may be TRBD1 or TRBD2 (5 bases each). Trimming cost V 7 bases and J 1 base, with 12 bases left between them. CDR1 and CDR2 from the germline V gene are MNHEY and SVGAGI. The CDR3 loop spans 14 amino acids. The CDR3 bases are TGTGCCAGCACCCGGGGCATCGGCACAGATACGCAGTATTTT. It encodes CASTRGIGTDTQYF.

There are a few counts of this clone. The chain couples TRBV29-1 to TRBJ2-1, with D hard to call. Germline CDR1 is SQVTM and CDR2 is ANQGSEA. This CDR3 has 13 amino acids. With 7 bases removed from V and 5 bases from J, the gap between germline ends came to 15 bases. The CDR3 DNA reads as TGCAGCGCTCGTGCGGCAGTACACAATGAGCAGTTCTTC. Translated, it gives CSARAAVHNEQFF.

The rearrangement joins TRBV9 to TRBJ2-6; D remains ambiguous. Trimming removed 6 bases from V and 0 bases from J, with 7 bases in between. Germline V gives CDR1 SGDLS, CDR2 YYNGEE. The CDR3 is made up of 14 amino acids. The DNA of the CDR3 is TGTGCCAGCAACATCGGCTCTGGGGCCAACGTCCTGACTTTC. This encodes CASNIGSGANVLTF.

This clone was detected only a few times. This rearrangement joins TRBV18 to TRBJ1-5; 8 nucleotides align to TRBD1. The CDR3 runs 15 residues. Germline values: CDR1 KGHSH, CDR2 LQKENI. J lost 4 bases, V lost 2 bases, and 4 bases had no gene match. DNA of the CDR3: TGTGCCAGCTCACCAGAGCAGGGGGCGAATCAGCCCCAGCATTTT. Encoded protein: CASSPEQGANQPQHF.

The table lists this clone with a few counts. The rearrangement joins TRBV13 to TRBJ1-6; D is uncertain. The V gene lost 6 bases and the J gene lost 9 bases, with 9 bases spanning the gap. The germline gives CDR1 PRHDT, CDR2 FYEKMQ (reference sequence). The CDR3 is made up of 12 amino acids. The DNA of the CDR3 is TGTGCCAGCAGGGAAAGGTTTTCACCCCTCCACTTT. Translating gives CASRERFSPLHF.

The chain carries TRBV4-1 and TRBJ1-5; no clear D gene. The length of the CDR3 is 15 residues. Between the trimmed V and J ends, which lost 0 bases and 4 bases, there was a span of 10 bases. Germline V gives CDR1 MGHRA, CDR2 YSYEKL. CDR3 residues: CASSQEAQPNQPQHF. CDR3 sequence (DNA): TGCGCCAGCAGCCAAGAGGCACAGCCTAATCAGCCCCAGCATTTT.

This clone was picked up a small number of times. The chain joins TRBV2 to TRBJ2-1; D gene unclear. Between the trimmed V and J ends, which lost 5 bases and 7 bases, there was a span of 6 bases. CDR3 length: 11 residues. CDR1 and CDR2 (germline): SNHLY, FYNNEI. The CDR3 sequence: CASSSRNEQFF. As DNA, the CDR3 is TGTGCCAGCAGTTCTCGGAATGAGCAGTTCTTC. The whole variable domain, remainder taken from reference TRBV2 and TRBJ2-1, is EPEVTQTPSHQVTQMGQEVILRCVPISNHLYFYWYRQILGQKVEFLVSFYNNEISEKSEIFDDQFSVERPDGSNFTLKIRSTKLEDSAMYFCASSSRNEQFFGPGTRLTVL.

This clone was seen a few times. The V and J genes are TRBV25-1 and TRBJ2-3; 7 bases align to TRBD2. The CDR3 is 17 residues long. The J segment lost 0 bases and the V segment lost 9 bases, leaving 15 bases of the junction unmatched. CDR1 MGHDK and CDR2 SYGVNS come from the germline V gene. CDR3 sequence: CASPLGGSETSTDTQYF. The CDR3 DNA reads TGTGCCAGTCCCCTAGGCGGGAGCGAAACTAGCACAGATACGCAGTATTTT. The variable domain in full, completed from reference TRBV25-1 and TRBJ2-3, reads EADIYQTPRYLVIGTGKKITLECSQTMGHDKMYWYQQDPGMELHLIHYSYGVNSTEKGDLSSESTVSRIRTEHFPLTLESARPSHTSQYLCASPLGGSETSTDTQYFGPGTRLTVL.

The V and J genes are TRBV5-1 and TRBJ2-5, with D tentatively TRBD1 (6 bases). Trimming stripped 4 bases from V and 3 bases from J, with 16 bases between. CDR3 length: 15 residues. Germline loops: CDR1 SGHRS, CDR2 YFSETQ. CDR3 nucleotide sequence: TGCGCCAGCAGCCCCGGACAGCCTACCAAAGAGACCCAGTACTTC. It codes for CASSPGQPTKETQYF.

The rearrangement uses TRBV5-4 and TRBJ2-3; 7 nucleotides line up with TRBD2. Germline CDR1 and CDR2: SGHNT and YYREEE (reference sequence). Trimming removed 6 bases from V and 2 bases from J; junction bases left unmatched: 9. The CDR3 covers 15 residues. This chain's CDR3 is CASTLGGDPTDTQYF. The CDR3 bases are TGTGCCAGCACCCTGGGAGGGGACCCCACAGATACGCAGTATTTT.

This clone was counted a few times. The chain carries TRBV29-1 and TRBJ2-5; possible D gene TRBD1, 6 bases. V lost 1 base to trimming and J lost 5 bases, with 14 bases between them. The CDR3 loop spans 14 amino acids. Looked up from germline, CDR1 is SQVTM and CDR2 is ANQGSEA. The DNA for the CDR3 is TGCAGCGTTGAAGGGACAGCCCCGGGGGAGACCCAGTACTTC. Translated, it gives CSVEGTAPGETQYF.

V gene TRBV29-1 combines with J gene TRBJ1-2, with 9 bases identical to TRBD1. CDR1 and CDR2 from the germline V gene are SQVTM and ANQGSEA. CDR3 length equals 12 residues. The V and J ends lost 4 bases and 8 bases, in that order; junction bases with no gene match: 5. The CDR3 sequence: CSVGTGVQGYTF. The CDR3, as DNA: TGCAGCGTTGGGACAGGGGTTCAGGGCTACACCTTC.

This clone was recorded a few times. The rearrangement joins TRBV29-1 to TRBJ2-7; TRBD2 matches at 9 bases. The CDR3 loop spans 14 amino acids. With V trimmed by 5 bases and J by 4 bases, 9 bases remained unmatched. Germline V gives CDR1 SQVTM, CDR2 ANQGSEA. The CDR3 protein is CSVNLSGRVYEQYF. The DNA for the CDR3 is TGCAGCGTTAACCTTAGCGGGAGAGTGTACGAGCAGTACTTC.

This clone has a handful of counts. The CDR3 nucleotides are TGTGCCTGGAGTCCACATAACTATGGCTACACCTTC. This codes for CAWSPHNYGYTF. The rearrangement joins TRBV30 to TRBJ1-2, with no clear D. V dropped 2 bases and J dropped 1 base, with 5 bases sitting between them. The germline CDR1 and CDR2 sequences are GTSNPN and SVGIG (reference sequence). The CDR3 length is 12 residues. The full variable domain, in which reference TRBV30 and TRBJ1-2 provide the parts outside the CDR3, is SQTIHQWPATLVQPVGSPLSLECTVEGTSNPNLYWYRQAAGRGLQLLFYSVGIGQISSEVPQNLSASRPQDRQFILSSKKLLLSDSGFYLCAWSPHNYGYTFGSGTRLTVV.

This clone was detected a few times. CDR3 protein: CASSQDRLSSYEQYF. The CDR3 DNA follows: TGTGCCAGCAGCCAGGACAGGTTGAGCTCCTACGAGCAGTACTTC. V gene TRBV7-2 combines with J gene TRBJ2-7, with 7 nucleotides matching TRBD1. J gave up 0 bases and V 5 bases, and 7 bases lay outside the gene matches. This CDR3 region has 15 residues. The germline gives CDR1 SGHTA, CDR2 FQGNSA. The whole variable domain, remainder taken from reference TRBV7-2 and TRBJ2-7, is GAGVSQSPSNKVTEKGKDVELRCDPISGHTALYWYRQSLGQGLEFLIYFQGNSAPDKSGLPSDRFSAERTGGSVSTLTIQRTQQEDSAVYLCASSQDRLSSYEQYFGPGTRLTVT.

The gene calls are TRBV28 and TRBJ2-1; 7 bases agree with TRBD1. Germline V lookup: CDR1 MDHEN, CDR2 SYDVKM. V was pared by 3 bases and J by 7 bases, with 6 bases of the junction left unmatched. The CDR3 length is 14 residues. CDR3 protein: CASSFRQGFNEQFF. Written as DNA, the CDR3 is TGTGCCAGCAGTTTCCGACAGGGATTTAATGAGCAGTTCTTC.

This clone was seen only a few times. The chain uses TRBV9 and TRBJ2-5; TRBD2 agrees at 8 bases. Trimming removed 0 bases from V and 5 bases from J; junction bases left unmatched: 6. CDR3 size: 15 residues. Looked up from germline, CDR1 is SGDLS and CDR2 is YYNGEE. The CDR3 is CASSVAPGLEETQYF. DNA of the CDR3: TGTGCCAGCAGCGTAGCCCCGGGACTAGAGGAGACCCAGTACTTC. Full variable domain (missing parts from reference TRBV9 and TRBJ2-5): DSGVTQTPKHLITATGQRVTLRCSPRSGDLSVYWYQQSLDQGLQFLIQYYNGEERAKGNILERFSAQQFPDLHSELNLSSLELGDSALYFCASSVAPGLEETQYFGPGTRLLVL.